This T cell receptor (beta chain) emerged from a study of beta chain features in type 1 diabetes. A word on this clone: Antigen: not known.

V lost 3 bases to trimming and J lost 12 bases, with 12 bases between them. The V gene's germline CDR1 is LNHNV and CDR2 YYDKDF (reference sequence). The CDR3 contains 13 residues. Findings and limits, study-wide: Reduced insertions and increased deletions marked VDJ junctions in type 1 diabetes patients. In cDNA sequencing, cells with high TCR expression could be over-represented.

Expressed TCRB transcripts were sequenced after all isolated RNA was converted to cDNA. Sequencing was performed with immunoSEQ multiplex PCR; in TCRdb, only in-frame clones are kept and a portion is missing. The sample lists roughly 250,000 clones; about 9.3% were seen once. The clonotype comes from a woman aged 18-29 years in good health. The J gene is TRBJ1-6, the V gene TRBV15; maybe TRBD1 (5 bases). Sequenced: naive CD4+ T cells from blood. The CDR3 here is CATSRGGGGPLHF. The CDR3 coding sequence is TGTGCCACCAGCAGGGGGGGTGGGGGACCCCTCCACTTT.